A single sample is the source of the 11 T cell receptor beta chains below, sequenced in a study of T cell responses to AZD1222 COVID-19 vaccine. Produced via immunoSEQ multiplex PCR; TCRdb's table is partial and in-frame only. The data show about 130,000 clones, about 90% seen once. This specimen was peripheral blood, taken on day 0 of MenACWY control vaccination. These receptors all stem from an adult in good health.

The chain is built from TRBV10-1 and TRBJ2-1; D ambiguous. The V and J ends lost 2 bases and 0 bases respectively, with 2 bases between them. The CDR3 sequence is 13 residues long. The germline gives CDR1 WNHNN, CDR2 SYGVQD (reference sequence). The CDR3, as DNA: TGCGCCAGCAGTGAGAGCTCCTACAATGAGCAGTTCTTC. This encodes CASSESSYNEQFF.

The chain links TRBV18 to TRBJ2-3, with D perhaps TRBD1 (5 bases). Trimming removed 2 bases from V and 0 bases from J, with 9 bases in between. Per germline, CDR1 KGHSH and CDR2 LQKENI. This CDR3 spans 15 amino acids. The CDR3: CASSPDAGSTDTQYF. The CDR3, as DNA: TGTGCCAGCTCACCAGATGCAGGGAGCACAGATACGCAGTATTTT.

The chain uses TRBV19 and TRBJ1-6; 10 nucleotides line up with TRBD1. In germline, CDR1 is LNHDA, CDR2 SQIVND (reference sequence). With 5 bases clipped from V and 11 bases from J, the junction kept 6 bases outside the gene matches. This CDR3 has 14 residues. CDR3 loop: CASSPGTGEPPLHF. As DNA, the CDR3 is TGTGCCAGTAGTCCAGGGACAGGGGAACCACCCCTCCACTTT.

Written as DNA, the CDR3 is TGTGCCAGTAGCCGGAGGGGACAAACGGGAGACACCATATATTTT. This gives the protein CASSRRGQTGDTIYF. The chain combines TRBV19 with TRBJ1-3, with a weak D call TRBD1 (6 bases). This CDR3 spans 15 amino acids. Germline V gene lookup returns CDR1 LNHDA and CDR2 SQIVND (reference sequence). Trimming took 6 bases from V and 8 from J, leaving 20 bases between them.

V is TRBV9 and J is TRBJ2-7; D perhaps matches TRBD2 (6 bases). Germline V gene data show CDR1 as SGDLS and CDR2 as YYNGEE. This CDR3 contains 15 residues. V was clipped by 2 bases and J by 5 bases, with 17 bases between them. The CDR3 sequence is CASSVSDGSPHEQYF. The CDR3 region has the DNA TGTGCCAGCAGCGTTTCTGACGGGAGCCCCCACGAGCAGTACTTC.

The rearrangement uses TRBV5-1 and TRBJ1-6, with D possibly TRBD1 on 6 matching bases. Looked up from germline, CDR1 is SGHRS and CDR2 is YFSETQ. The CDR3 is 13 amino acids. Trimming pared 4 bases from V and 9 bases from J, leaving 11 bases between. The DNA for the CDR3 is TGCGCCAGCAGCCCAGGGGACGGTTCACCCCTCCACTTT. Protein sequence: CASSPGDGSPLHF.

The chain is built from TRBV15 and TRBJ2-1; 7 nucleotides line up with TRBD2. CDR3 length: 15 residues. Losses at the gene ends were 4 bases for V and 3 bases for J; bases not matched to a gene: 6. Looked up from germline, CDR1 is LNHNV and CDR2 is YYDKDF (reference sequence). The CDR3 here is CATSTSGRLYNEQFF. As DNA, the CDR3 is TGTGCCACCAGCACTAGCGGCCGGCTCTACAATGAGCAGTTCTTC.

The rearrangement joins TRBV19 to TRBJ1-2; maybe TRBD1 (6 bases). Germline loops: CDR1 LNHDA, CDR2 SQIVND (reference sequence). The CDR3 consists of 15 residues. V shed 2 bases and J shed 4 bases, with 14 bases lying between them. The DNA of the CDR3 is TGTGCCAGTAGTATAAGGGCCGACAGGCTCTATGGCTACACCTTC. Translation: CASSIRADRLYGYTF.

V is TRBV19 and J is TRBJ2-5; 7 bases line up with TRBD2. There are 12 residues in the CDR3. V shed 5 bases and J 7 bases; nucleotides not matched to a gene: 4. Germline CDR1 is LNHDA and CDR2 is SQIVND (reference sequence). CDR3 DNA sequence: TGTGCCAGTAGTCTAGCGGCCGGGACCCAGTACTTC. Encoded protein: CASSLAAGTQYF.

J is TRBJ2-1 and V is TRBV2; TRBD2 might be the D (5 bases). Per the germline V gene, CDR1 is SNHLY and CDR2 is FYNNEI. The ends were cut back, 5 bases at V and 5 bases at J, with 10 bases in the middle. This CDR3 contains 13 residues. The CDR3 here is CASSRDHNNEQFF. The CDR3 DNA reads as TGTGCCAGCAGTCGGGATCACAACAATGAGCAGTTCTTC. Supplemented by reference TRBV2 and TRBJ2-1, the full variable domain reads EPEVTQTPSHQVTQMGQEVILRCVPISNHLYFYWYRQILGQKVEFLVSFYNNEISEKSEIFDDQFSVERPDGSNFTLKIRSTKLEDSAMYFCASSRDHNNEQFFGPGTRLTVL.

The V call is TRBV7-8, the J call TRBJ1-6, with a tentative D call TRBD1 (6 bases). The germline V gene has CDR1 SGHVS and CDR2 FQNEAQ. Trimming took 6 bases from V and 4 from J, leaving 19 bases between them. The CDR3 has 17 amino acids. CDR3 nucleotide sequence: TGTGCCAGCAGTCTAACACCCCGGGACAATTATAATTCACCCCTCCACTTT. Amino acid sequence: CASSLTPRDNYNSPLHF.